The 25 T cell receptor beta chains in this list originate from one sample, sequenced in a study of a mutant IDH1 vaccine in newly diagnosed glioma. TCRdb's copy holds only in-frame clones and misses some; the assay was immunoSEQ multiplex PCR. The sample consists of 60,000 or so clones, around 89% of them appearing once. Time point here: week 5, during vaccination. One vaccine dose held 300 ug of mutant IDH1 20-mer peptide and came with topical imiquimod. Their antigen targets remain unknown. The sample was PBMCs, taken from a glioma patient whose treatment included an IDH1 peptide vaccine. The source is a woman between 40 and 55 years old with glioma.

V is TRBV28 and J is TRBJ2-7; perhaps TRBD1 as D (5 bases). V lost 4 bases and J lost 3, with 7 bases in between. Looked up from germline, CDR1 is MDHEN and CDR2 is SYDVKM. The CDR3 spans 12 residues. This CDR3 reads CASSSTVYEQYF. CDR3 DNA: TGTGCCAGCAGTTCGACAGTCTACGAGCAGTACTTC.

The V gene is TRBV6-5, the J gene TRBJ2-7; TRBD2 might be the D (5 bases). V was clipped by 0 bases and J by 3 bases, with 15 bases between them. This CDR3 spans 16 amino acids. CDR1 and CDR2 from the germline V gene are MNHEY and SVGAGI. The CDR3 spells CASSYSGLSGLYEQYF. Here the CDR3 DNA reads TGTGCCAGCAGTTACTCCGGACTCTCTGGTCTCTACGAGCAGTACTTC.

This chain links TRBV2 with TRBJ2-3; TRBD1 aligns across 8 bases. Germline-derived CDR1 and CDR2 are SNHLY and FYNNEI. V lost 8 bases to trimming and J lost 4 bases; unmatched junction nucleotides: 11. CDR3 size: 15 residues. This CDR3 is CASFKGQVGADTQYF. The CDR3 DNA reads as TGTGCCAGCTTTAAGGGACAGGTCGGGGCAGATACGCAGTATTTT.

The chain links TRBV7-2 to TRBJ1-2; D call uncertain. Trimming stripped 5 bases from V and 2 bases from J, with 9 bases between. Germline CDR1 and CDR2: SGHTA and FQGNSA. The CDR3 runs 13 residues. CDR3 sequence reads: CASSQLGNYGYTF. In DNA form, the CDR3 reads TGTGCCAGCAGCCAGTTGGGGAACTATGGCTACACCTTC. The full variable domain, with the rest looked up from reference TRBV7-2 and TRBJ1-2, is GAGVSQSPSNKVTEKGKDVELRCDPISGHTALYWYRQSLGQGLEFLIYFQGNSAPDKSGLPSDRFSAERTGGSVSTLTIQRTQQEDSAVYLCASSQLGNYGYTFGSGTRLTVV.

The gene calls are TRBV7-9 and TRBJ2-1, with 11 bases aligning to TRBD2. This CDR3 is 19 amino acids long. Germline CDR1 reads SEHNR; CDR2 reads FQNEAQ (reference sequence). J lost 0 bases, V lost 3 bases, and 10 bases had no gene match. Written as DNA, the CDR3 is TGTGCCAGCAGCTTTTCTATAGCGGGGGGGCCTGGCTCCTACAATGAGCAGTTCTTC. Its translation is CASSFSIAGGPGSYNEQFF.

V usage is TRBV4-3 and J usage is TRBJ2-1; 7 nucleotides align to TRBD1. Germline values: CDR1 LGHNA, CDR2 YSLEER. The CDR3 spans 17 residues. J gave up 3 bases and V 0 bases, and 8 bases lay outside the gene matches. DNA for the CDR3: TGCGCCAGCAGCCAAGATGAGAACAGGGGTTACTACAATGAGCAGTTCTTC. Translating gives CASSQDENRGYYNEQFF.

The V gene is TRBV7-9, the J gene TRBJ2-2, with D tentatively TRBD2 (6 bases). Per the germline V gene, CDR1 is SEHNR and CDR2 is FQNEAQ (reference sequence). The CDR3 length is 17 residues. V lost 1 base and J 3 bases, leaving 15 bases between the germline ends. CDR3: CASSLGGGIGDTGELFF. In DNA, the CDR3 is TGTGCCAGCAGCTTAGGGGGCGGGATAGGTGACACCGGGGAGCTGTTTTTT.

The chain has TRBV10-3 and TRBJ2-2; 7 bases match TRBD1. The CDR3 sequence is 16 residues long. Germline CDR1 ENHRY, CDR2 SYGVKD. V lost 6 bases to trimming and J lost 0 bases; unmatched junction nucleotides: 7. CDR3 DNA sequence: TGTGCCATCAGCGCCGGGCAGGGGGCGAACACCGGGGAGCTGTTTTTT. Amino acids: CAISAGQGANTGELFF.

The CDR3, as DNA: TGTGCCACCAGCAGAGCGGGGGGAAACACCATATATTTT. Its protein is CATSRAGGNTIYF. V and J are TRBV15 and TRBJ1-3; no clear D. The germline V and J ends were trimmed by 1 base and 4 bases, with 5 bases remaining between them. CDR3 length: 13 residues. CDR1 LNHNV and CDR2 YYDKDF come from the germline V gene (reference sequence).

V gene TRBV2 combines with J gene TRBJ2-1; 14 positions match TRBD2. The V gene's germline CDR1 is SNHLY and CDR2 FYNNEI. CDR3 size: 15 residues. Trimming at V came to 6 bases and at J to 9 bases, leaving 7 bases not matched to a gene. CDR3 nucleotide sequence: TGTGCCAGCAGACCCGGACTAGCGGGAGGCAGTGAGCAGTTCTTC. This sequence encodes CASRPGLAGGSEQFF.

The V gene is TRBV9, the J gene TRBJ1-1; 7 bases map to TRBD1. CDR3 length equals 13 residues. The germline CDR1 and CDR2 sequences are SGDLS and YYNGEE. Trimming at V came to 3 bases and at J to 7 bases, leaving 6 bases not matched to a gene. The CDR3 here is CASSALTGNEAFF. The CDR3 coding sequence is TGTGCCAGCAGCGCCCTGACAGGGAATGAAGCTTTCTTT. The full variable domain, with the rest looked up from reference TRBV9 and TRBJ1-1, is DSGVTQTPKHLITATGQRVTLRCSPRSGDLSVYWYQQSLDQGLQFLIQYYNGEERAKGNILERFSAQQFPDLHSELNLSSLELGDSALYFCASSALTGNEAFFGQGTRLTVV.

This sequence joins TRBV29-1 and TRBJ1-4; maybe TRBD1 (5 bases). Trimming cost V 5 bases and J 4 bases, with 8 bases left between them. The CDR3 has 12 residues. Germline V gene sequence: CDR1 SQVTM, CDR2 ANQGSEA. The CDR3 sequence: CSVLGLNEKLFF. The CDR3 DNA sequence: TGCAGCGTTCTGGGACTTAATGAAAAACTGTTTTTT.

CDR3 sequence (DNA): TGTGCCAGCAGCTTTTCAGGAAGAAATTTTGAAGCTTTCTTT. Encoded protein: CASSFSGRNFEAFF. The gene calls are TRBV5-4 and TRBJ1-1; the D is unclear. Germline-derived CDR1 and CDR2 are SGHNT and YYREEE (reference sequence). The CDR3 loop spans 14 amino acids. V was trimmed by 2 bases and J by 7 bases, leaving 15 bases between them.

The rearrangement uses TRBV7-6 and TRBJ2-5, with D maybe TRBD1 (5 bases). CDR3 length: 14 residues. Germline lookup yields CDR1 SGHVS and CDR2 FNYEAQ. The V end was cut by 1 base, the J end by 0 bases, with 6 bases between. DNA of the CDR3: TGTGCCAGCAGCTTAGGGACAAACCAAGAGACCCAGTACTTC. This sequence encodes CASSLGTNQETQYF. The full variable domain, its missing parts supplied by reference TRBV7-6 and TRBJ2-5, is GAGVSQSPRYKVTKRGQDVALRCDPISGHVSLYWYRQALGQGPEFLTYFNYEAQQDKSGLPNDRFSAERPEGSISTLTIQRTEQRDSAMYRCASSLGTNQETQYFGPGTRLLVL.

The CDR3 region is CASSAERGDNQPQHF. For the CDR3, the DNA is TGTGCCAGCAGCGCGGAGCGGGGGGACAATCAGCCCCAGCATTTT. This chain joins TRBV2 and TRBJ1-5; tentatively, D is TRBD1 (5 bases). Between the trimmed V and J ends, which lost 6 bases and 3 bases, there was a span of 15 bases. The CDR3 spans 15 residues. CDR1 is SNHLY and CDR2 is FYNNEI in the germline V gene.

The genes are TRBV11-1 and TRBJ1-5; D remains unclear. This CDR3 is built from 14 residues. Germline loops: CDR1 SGHAT, CDR2 FQDESV (reference sequence). Trimming removed 4 bases at V and 2 bases at J, with 9 bases between. This chain's CDR3 is CASSYGPGNQPQHF. The CDR3 bases are TGTGCCAGCAGCTATGGACCGGGCAATCAGCCCCAGCATTTT.

The V and J genes are TRBV10-1 and TRBJ1-1, with TRBD1 matching 9 bases. V lost 5 bases and J lost 4; bases outside the gene matches: 5. The germline V gene has CDR1 WNHNN and CDR2 SYGVQD (reference sequence). The CDR3 spans 14 residues. The chain's CDR3 is CASSRDRAGTEAFF. The CDR3 nucleotides are TGCGCCAGCAGTCGGGACAGGGCTGGCACTGAAGCTTTCTTT.

This clone qualifies as medium-sized (0.01 to 0.1%). The chain uses TRBV10-3 and TRBJ1-2, with 7 bases matching TRBD1. The CDR3 is 14 amino acids. Germline V gene data show CDR1 as ENHRY and CDR2 as SYGVKD. The V gene end was trimmed by 2 bases and the J gene end by 4 bases; junction bases not matched to a gene: 4. The CDR3 loop reads CAISERQGGYGYTF. Written as DNA, the CDR3 is TGTGCCATCAGTGAGAGACAGGGTGGCTATGGCTACACCTTC.

A word on this clone: This sample includes further DNA sequences coding for the same CDR3. The chain uses TRBV10-3 and TRBJ2-7, with 10 bases that match TRBD1. The CDR3 covers 15 residues. Germline V gives CDR1 ENHRY, CDR2 SYGVKD. V lost 0 bases to trimming and J lost 3 bases; unmatched junction nucleotides: 2. CDR3 loop: CAISESRTGGYEQYF. CDR3 DNA: TGTGCCATCAGTGAGTCTAGGACAGGGGGCTACGAGCAGTACTTC.

This chain links TRBV5-1 with TRBJ2-7, with TRBD1 matching 8 bases. V shed 1 base and J 4 bases; nucleotides not matched to a gene: 4. The length of the CDR3 is 14 residues. Germline-derived CDR1 and CDR2 are SGHRS and YFSETQ. The CDR3 coding sequence is TGCGCCAGCAGCTTGTTGGACAGGGTTTACGAGCAGTACTTC. It is translated as CASSLLDRVYEQYF.

This sequence joins TRBV6-1 and TRBJ1-2; TRBD1 matches at 8 bases. Trimming removed 4 bases from V and 0 bases from J; junction bases left unmatched: 7. Per the germline V gene, CDR1 is MNHNS and CDR2 is SASEGT. CDR3 size: 16 residues. The DNA of the CDR3 is TGTGCCAGCAGTGGCCAAGGACAGGGCTCTAACTATGGCTACACCTTC. Its protein product is CASSGQGQGSNYGYTF.

This clone has a handful of counts. J is TRBJ2-7 and V is TRBV28; 8 nucleotides agree with TRBD2. The J segment lost 7 bases and the V segment lost 0 bases, leaving 5 bases of the junction unmatched. CDR3 size: 14 residues. Germline-derived CDR1 and CDR2 are MDHEN and SYDVKM. In DNA, the CDR3 is TGTGCCAGCAGTTTATGGCTAGCGGGCGGTGAGCAGTACTTC. It yields the protein CASSLWLAGGEQYF. The full variable domain, completed using reference TRBV28 and TRBJ2-7, is DVKVTQSSRYLVKRTGEKVFLECVQDMDHENMFWYRQDPGLGLRLIYFSYDVKMKEKGDIPEGYSVSREKKERFSLILESASTNQTSMYLCASSLWLAGGEQYFGPGTRLTVT.

The J gene is TRBJ2-7, the V gene TRBV2, with unresolved D. Trimming pared 1 base from V and 1 base from J, leaving 5 bases between. The CDR3 is 13 residues long. Germline V CDR1 and CDR2: SNHLY, FYNNEI. The CDR3 DNA reads as TGTGCCAGCAGTGAAGTCAGGTCCTACGAGCAGTACTTC. It codes for CASSEVRSYEQYF.

This chain connects TRBV7-9 to TRBJ2-5, with TRBD2 as a possible D gene (7 bases). The CDR3 spans 15 residues. Trimming took off 5 bases at V and 2 bases at J, with 15 bases between the two ends. Germline lookup yields CDR1 SEHNR and CDR2 FQNEAQ (reference sequence). The CDR3 region has the DNA TGTGCCAGCAGCCTTCGGGGGGCTTCACAAGAGACCCAGTACTTC. It is translated as CASSLRGASQETQYF.

The chain has TRBV7-2 and TRBJ1-2; 7 bases map to TRBD1. This CDR3 has 15 residues. Germline trimming cut 3 bases from V and 2 bases from J; bases unmatched to any gene: 6. Looked up from germline, CDR1 is SGHTA and CDR2 is FQGNSA. DNA of the CDR3: TGTGCCAGCAGCTTCGCCGAGGGGGCGAACTATGGCTACACCTTC. This codes for CASSFAEGANYGYTF.